Here is one T cell receptor (beta chain) with its context. This clone was counted a few times. What antigen it recognizes has not been identified. The input lacks base qualities; no much larger clone sits a single base away. This record comes from a study of blood T cell repertoires in COVID-19 (TCRdb year 2020). With respect to the entire study: Collaborator samples came from the United States, Italy and Spain and covered acute and convalescent phases of COVID-19. A freely available public database, intended as a resource for researchers studying the immune response to SARS-CoV-2, is where the repertoires were released. Where available, HLA class I and class II types were obtained from metadata supplied by the sample provider rather than from assay-based typing. Samples came from the ongoing ImmuneRACE study (first 160 participants) plus 1,254 subjects from 6 global collaborators. The material from the prospective study consisted of cDNA or gDNA derived from T cells, B-cell-depleted T cells, or PBMCs. Subjects who had been exposed to COVID-19, were actively infected with it, or had recovered from it provided the deeply sampled blood TCRbeta repertoires that made up the dataset. A de-identified subject ID, COVID-19 status, age in years and sex were almost always included in the sample metadata.

Whole blood was collected in K2EDTA tubes by collaborating institutions according to the institutions' own protocols. Collaborator samples were shipped for TCRbeta analysis as frozen whole blood, isolated PBMCs, or DNA extracted from either sample type. General findings and caveats noted by the study authors: The quantity of clinical and demographic metadata differed by source and by participant and was supplied without curation.

The CDR3 measures 14 amino acids from cysteine to phenylalanine. CDR3 DNA is the only sequence kept; it has 42 bases, read in frame from the first base. Sequences GTSNPN (CDR1) and SVGIG (CDR2) are obtained from the germline V gene (reference sequence). Trimming removed 0 bases from V and 4 bases from J; the gene matches leave 4 bases unexplained. TCRbeta CDR3 regions were amplified from genomic DNA using the immunoSEQ Assay, a bias-controlled multiplex PCR. The study's processing was this. Nucleated cell counts per sample were estimated from amplification of reference gene primers within the assay. To quantify the absolute abundance of each unique TCRbeta CDR3 rearrangement, sequence reads were collapsed and filtered. Productive Simpson clonality was computed per sample as the square root of Simpson's diversity index over productive rearrangements. TCRdb re-hosts the immuneACCESS table, in-frame sequences only. Its copies lack some clones; in the studies checked, an unresolved V gene accounts for under half of them, and the cause for the rest is not known. V and J calls and clone size are copied from that table; D and trimming were computed from the DNA. The sample records 45,000 to 50,000 clones, about 90% of which are singletons. The leading ten clones occupy about 9.2% of the sample.

This clonotype was sampled from a human donor in a cohort sampled during active COVID-19. The sequenced sample was peripheral blood. The chain joins TRBV30 to TRBJ2-7; 9 middle bases align to TRBD1. The DNA sequence follows: TGTGCCTGGAGTGTTTGGACAGGGGTATACGAGCAGTACTTC. Translated, this gives CAWSVWTGVYEQYF.